One sample yielded the 6 T cell receptor beta chains listed below, sequenced in a study of cytomegalovirus exposure and HLA in healthy donors (dated by TCRdb to between 2016 and 2019). Library construction relied on the immunoSEQ multiplex PCR assay. The source is immuneACCESS, and TCRdb retained only in-frame sequences with V and J called. Part of the clones is not carried over; for the studies checked, unresolved V genes explain less than half of this, and the remainder is unexplained. This sample gives some 87,000 clones in total; roughly 96% of them show up just once. The ten largest clonotypes hold about 1.3% of the sample. Material for sequencing was PBMCs. Source of these receptors: a woman between 18 and 30 years old in good health and CMV-seronegative.

The CDR3 reads CASSLAYSHSGNTIYF. The CDR3 bases are TGTGCCAGCAGCTTGGCCTACAGTCACTCTGGAAACACCATATATTTT. The V and J genes are TRBV5-8 and TRBJ1-3, with unresolved D. Germline values: CDR1 SGHTS, CDR2 YDEGEE. The CDR3 runs to 16 residues. V lost 0 bases, J lost 0 bases, and 10 bases lay in between.

The genes are TRBV27 and TRBJ1-4; TRBD1 is a possible D gene (6 bases). This CDR3 is 14 amino acids long. Germline CDR1 is MNHEY and CDR2 is SMNVEV (reference sequence). V shed 8 bases and J shed 0 bases, with 10 bases lying between them. CDR3 sequence reads: CASGNRATNEKLFF. CDR3 coding DNA: TGTGCCAGCGGAAACAGGGCAACTAATGAAAAACTGTTTTTT. Looking up the rest from reference TRBV27 and TRBJ1-4 gives the full variable domain: EAQVTQNPRYLITVTGKKLTVTCSQNMNHEYMSWYRQDPGLGLRQIYYSMNVEVTDKGDVPEGYKVSRKEKRNFPLILESPSPNQTSLYFCASGNRATNEKLFFGSGTQLSVL.

This chain links TRBV18 with TRBJ1-3, with 9 bases lining up with TRBD1. The CDR3 runs 16 residues. V was pared by 0 bases and J by 2 bases, with 2 bases of the junction left unmatched. CDR1 KGHSH and CDR2 LQKENI come from the germline V gene. In DNA, the CDR3 is TGTGCCAGCTCACCACCGCGGGACAGGGCTGGAAACACCATATATTTT. This encodes CASSPPRDRAGNTIYF.

V and J are TRBV6-5 and TRBJ2-3, with 12 positions matching TRBD1. Germline V gives CDR1 MNHEY, CDR2 SVGAGI. CDR3 length: 15 residues. Losses at the gene ends were 7 bases for V and 3 bases for J; bases not matched to a gene: 5. The CDR3 loop reads CASTWDRGLTDTQYF. The CDR3, as DNA: TGTGCCAGCACATGGGACAGGGGGCTTACAGATACGCAGTATTTT.

With respect to this clone: The junction and the germline gene differ at one end; a read error may be behind it. The chain joins TRBV30 to TRBJ1-1, with no clear D. Germline-derived CDR1 and CDR2 are GTSNPN and SVGIG (reference sequence). The CDR3 has 13 amino acids. Here the CDR3 reads CAWRLGGPAESFF. CDR3 sequence (DNA): TGTGCCTGGAGACTTGGAGGTCCAGCTGAATCTTTCTTT.

The rearrangement uses TRBV13 and TRBJ2-6, with D maybe TRBD1 (5 bases). Germline V gene lookup returns CDR1 PRHDT and CDR2 FYEKMQ (reference sequence). V gave up 0 bases and J gave up 2 bases, with 5 bases separating them. The CDR3 has 15 residues. This chain's CDR3 is CASSLGRAGANVLTF. The CDR3 DNA is TGTGCCAGCAGCTTAGGCAGGGCTGGGGCCAACGTCCTGACTTTC.